The following is a T cell receptor (beta chain) sequence with its context. Its target is unknown. This CDR3 has 13 amino acids. Trimming cost V 6 bases and J 8 bases, with 19 bases left between them. Germline values: CDR1 SQVTM, CDR2 ANQGSEA. Reverse transcription of roughly 0.5 to 1 ug RNA was performed with random hexamers. An immunoSEQ multiplex PCR generated amplified TCR beta CDR3 products spanning 54 Vbeta and 13 Jbeta. TCRdb reanalysed the immunoSEQ multiplex PCR reads using MiXCR and keeps one entry per CDR3 protein. Here the sample spans about 180,000 distinct CDR3 sequences, more than 90% being singletons. The entry originates in a study of CD8 T cells in Susac syndrome. Study conclusions and caveats: As the study acknowledged, the number of individuals who were part of its TCR sequencing and HLA analysis was relatively small.

The authors sequenced TCR beta from blood CD8+ and CD4+ T cells. Those who served as multiple sclerosis controls were treatment-naive patients with stable or active relapsing-remitting disease. The sequenced sample consisted of CD4+ T cells from PBMCs. The TCR originated in a human donor with multiple sclerosis. V and J are TRBV29-1 and TRBJ1-1; D is unclear. In nucleotides, the CDR3 is TGCAGCGTGGTCTCACGAACGGCGGGAGAAGCTTTCTTT. It specifies CSVVSRTAGEAFF.